Listed here is a single T cell receptor (beta chain). The source of the sample is a study of blood T cell repertoires in COVID-19. Study as a whole: COVID-19 samples, acute and convalescent, were from the United States, Italy and Spain. Sources were T cells, B-cell-depleted T cells, or PBMCs; the material itself was cDNA or gDNA.

Original handling: How many nucleated cells were present was estimated from reference gene primer amplification. TCRdb keeps only in-frame clones here, not all; method: immunoSEQ multiplex PCR. The D gene and trimming were derived from the DNA, and the V and J assignments and clone size from that table. This repertoire shows approximately 63,000 clones, about 75% found once; its top ten account for roughly 47%. Source material: peripheral blood. The source is a woman aged 80 or over with acute or convalescent COVID-19.

CDR3 amino acids: CASSRDLLWNEQFF. DNA of the CDR3: TGTGCCAGCAGCAGGGACCTGCTATGGAATGAGCAGTTCTTC. The genes are TRBV7-9 and TRBJ2-1; tentatively, D is TRBD1 or TRBD2 (5 bases each). Looked up from germline, CDR1 is SEHNR and CDR2 is FQNEAQ (reference sequence). The CDR3 contains 14 residues. V was shortened by 5 bases and J by 7 bases, with 15 bases between the two germline ends.